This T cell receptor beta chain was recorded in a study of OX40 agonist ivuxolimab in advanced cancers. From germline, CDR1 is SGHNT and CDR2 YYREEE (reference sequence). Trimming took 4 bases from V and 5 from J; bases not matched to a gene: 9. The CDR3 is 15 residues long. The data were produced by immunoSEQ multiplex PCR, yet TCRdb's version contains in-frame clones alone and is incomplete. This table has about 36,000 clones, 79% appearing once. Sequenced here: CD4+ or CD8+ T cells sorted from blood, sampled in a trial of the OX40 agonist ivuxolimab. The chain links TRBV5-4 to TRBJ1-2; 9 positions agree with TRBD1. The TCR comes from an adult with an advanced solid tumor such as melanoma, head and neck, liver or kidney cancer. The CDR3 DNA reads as TGTGCCAGCAGCCTCACCGGACAGGGGAGATATGGCTACACCTTC. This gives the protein CASSLTGQGRYGYTF.